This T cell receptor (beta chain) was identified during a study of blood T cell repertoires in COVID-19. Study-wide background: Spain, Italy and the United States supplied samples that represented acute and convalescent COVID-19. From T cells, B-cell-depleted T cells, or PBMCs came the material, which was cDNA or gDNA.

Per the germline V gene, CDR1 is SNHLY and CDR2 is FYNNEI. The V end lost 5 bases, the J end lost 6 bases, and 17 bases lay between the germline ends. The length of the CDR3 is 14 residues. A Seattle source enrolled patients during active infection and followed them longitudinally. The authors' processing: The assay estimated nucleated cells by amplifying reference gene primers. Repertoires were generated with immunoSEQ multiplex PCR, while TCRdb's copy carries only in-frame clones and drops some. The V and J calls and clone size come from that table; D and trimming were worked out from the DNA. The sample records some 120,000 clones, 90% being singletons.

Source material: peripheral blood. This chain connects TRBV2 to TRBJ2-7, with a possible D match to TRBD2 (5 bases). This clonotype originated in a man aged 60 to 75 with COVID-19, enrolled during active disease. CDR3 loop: CASSTGLSGREQYF. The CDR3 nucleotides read TGTGCCAGCAGTACCGGACTGTCAGGTCGCGAGCAGTACTTC.